Given below is one T cell receptor beta chain in context. The data originate from a study of blood T cell repertoires in COVID-19. Study in general: COVID-19 samples, acute and convalescent, were from the United States, Italy and Spain.

Germline V CDR1 and CDR2: SGHTA, FQGTGA. The V gene lost 3 bases and the J gene lost 1 base, with 12 bases spanning the gap. The CDR3 spans 16 residues. Clones were read by immunoSEQ multiplex PCR, and TCRdb kept only the in-frame ones, dropping some. The sample shows roughly 160,000 clones, about four fifths of them seen only once. Those enrolled in Seattle joined during active infection and were followed longitudinally afterward. The genes are TRBV7-3 and TRBJ2-2, with D perhaps TRBD1 (6 bases). This clonotype was obtained from a woman aged 60-70 years with COVID-19, enrolled during active disease. Sequencing was performed on peripheral blood. The CDR3 protein is CASSFSRGKNTGELFF. The CDR3 DNA reads as TGTGCCAGCAGCTTCAGCAGGGGCAAGAACACCGGGGAGCTGTTTTTT.